The T cell receptor beta chain under discussion was sequenced for a study of CD8 T cells in Susac syndrome. Study-wide results and caveats: By the study's own acknowledgment, its TCR sequencing and HLA analysis included relatively few individuals.

Random hexamers were used to reverse transcribe the RNA input (roughly 0.5 to 1 ug). TCRdb processed the immunoSEQ multiplex PCR reads anew with MiXCR; each CDR3 protein has one entry. This table holds approximately 180,000 distinct CDR3 sequences, 95% found once. Notes on this clonotype: Its antigen is undetermined.

Losses at the gene ends were 1 base for V and 5 bases for J; bases not matched to a gene: 6. The germline CDR1 and CDR2 sequences are SGHDT and YYEEEE. The CDR3 totals 15 residues. The rearrangement joins TRBV5-6 to TRBJ1-1; 9 bases map to TRBD1. The receptor comes from a human donor with multiple sclerosis. The sequenced sample was CD4+ T cells from PBMCs. For the CDR3, the DNA is TGTGCCAGCAGCTTGCCGGGGACAGGGAGGACTGAAGCTTTCTTT. The encoded protein is CASSLPGTGRTEAFF. Drawing the rest from reference TRBV5-6 and TRBJ1-1, the complete variable domain is DAGVTQSPTHLIKTRGQQVTLRCSPKSGHDTVSWYQQALGQGPQFIFQYYEEEERQRGNFPDRFSGHQFPNYSSELNVNALLLGDSALYLCASSLPGTGRTEAFFGQGTRLTVV.